Shown below are 27 T cell receptor beta chains from a single sample sequenced in a study of T cell clonality in common variable immunodeficiency. Libraries were prepared by immunoSEQ multiplex PCR; TCRdb keeps only in-frame clonotypes and omits some of them. The sample has about 35,000 clones, none seen only once. Sequencing used peripheral blood mononuclear cells. These receptors were taken from a person aged 18 to 75 in good health.

This clone occurred a few times. The missing CDR3 end, 3 residues past where the read stops, is filled in from the germline J gene. This chain uses TRBV18 with TRBJ2-3; TRBD1 might be the D (5 bases). Germline lookup yields CDR1 KGHSH and CDR2 LQKENI. The CDR3 totals 14 residues. The sequenced part of the CDR3 DNA is TGTGCCAGCTCCGGACAAAGTAGCAATCAGCCG. Translation gives CASSGQSSNQP. The entire CDR3 protein reads CASSGQSSNQPQYF.

This clone was observed many times. The read gets to within 3 residues of the CDR3 end, and the germline J gene fills in the rest. The chain recombines TRBV27 with TRBJ2-2; D possibly corresponds to TRBD1 (7 bases). The length of the CDR3 is 12 residues. The V gene's germline CDR1 is MNHEY and CDR2 SMNVEV (reference sequence). The sequenced part of the CDR3 DNA is TGTGCCAGCACCCAGGGGGGTTCACCG. Protein: CASTQGGSP. The complete CDR3 protein is CASTQGGSPLFF.

This clone occurred many times. The missing CDR3 end, 3 residues past where the read stops, is filled in from the germline J gene. The chain combines TRBV10-1 with TRBJ1-2; 7 nucleotides align to TRBD1. The germline V gene encodes CDR1 WNHNN and CDR2 SYGVQD (reference sequence). The V gene end was trimmed by 6 bases and the J gene end by 5 bases; junction bases not matched to a gene: 6. There are 13 residues in the CDR3. The CDR3 spells CASRPGQKYGYTF. Partial CDR3 DNA: TGCGCCAGCAGACCGGGACAGAAGTATGGC.

Details on this clone: The read is 3 residues too short to cover the CDR3 end, so that end is filled in from the germline J gene. V and J are TRBV19 and TRBJ2-5; possible D gene TRBD2, 5 bases. Germline assignment: CDR1 LNHDA and CDR2 SQIVND (reference sequence). The CDR3 covers 14 residues. V gave up 3 bases and J gave up 4 bases, with 12 bases separating them. The sequenced part of the CDR3 DNA is TGTGCCAGTAGTATTGGAGGAGACACAGAGACC. It specifies CASSIGGDTET. The full CDR3 protein reads CASSIGGDTETQYF.

A word on this clone: Coverage ceases 3 residues before the CDR3 finishes, and the germline J gene fills in the end. The rearrangement links TRBV11-3 to TRBJ1-2, with 8 bases that match TRBD1. Germline V gene sequence: CDR1 SGHNT, CDR2 YENEEA. The CDR3 runs 12 residues. The sequenced CDR3 bases are TGTGCCAGCAGCTGGCCAGGGGGCGGC. Amino acids: CASSWPGGG. The complete CDR3 protein is CASSWPGGGYTF. The entire variable domain, with the rest obtained from reference TRBV11-3 and TRBJ1-2, is as follows: EAGVVQSPRYKIIEKKQPVAFWCNPISGHNTLYWYLQNLGQGPELLIRYENEEAVDDSQLPKDRFSAERLKGVDSTLKIQPAELGDSAVYLCASSWPGGGYTFGSGTRLTVV.

This clone was seen ten or more times. CDR3 DNA (partial): TGTGCCAGCAGTTACGGTCGCGGCCAGCCCTACAATGAG. Its protein is CASSYGRGQPYNE. The full CDR3 protein reads CASSYGRGQPYNEQFF. The rearrangement joins TRBV6-2 or TRBV6-3 to TRBJ2-1; no firm D call. The read falls 3 residues short of the CDR3 end, and the missing part is taken from the germline J gene. The CDR3 extends over 16 amino acids. Trimming cost V 2 bases and J 2 bases, with 13 bases left between them. Germline CDR1 is MNHEY and CDR2 is SVGEGT.

This clone was counted many times. Sequencing ends 3 residues short of the CDR3 end; the germline J gene provides the rest. V usage is TRBV4-1 and J usage is TRBJ1-2; the match to TRBD1 covers 7 bases. J was trimmed by 3 bases and V by 2 bases; bases with no gene match: 6. This CDR3 is 15 amino acids long. The germline V gene has CDR1 MGHRA and CDR2 YSYEKL. CDR3 protein: CASSQSPGTDYGYTF. CDR3 DNA, as far as it was read: TGCGCCAGCAGCCAATCGCCCGGGACAGACTATGGC.

This clone was seen at least ten times. The read terminates 3 residues before the CDR3 end, so the remaining end is supplied by the germline J gene. The chain uses TRBV11-3 and TRBJ2-3; 7 bases are a match to TRBD2. CDR1 and CDR2 from the germline V gene are SGHNT and YENEEA. The CDR3 runs to 13 residues. The CDR3 here is CASSLGGTSAQYF. The CDR3 bases that were read are TGTGCCAGCAGCTTAGGGGGTACTAGCGCG. The complete variable domain, with remaining parts taken from reference TRBV11-3 and TRBJ2-3, reads EAGVVQSPRYKIIEKKQPVAFWCNPISGHNTLYWYLQNLGQGPELLIRYENEEAVDDSQLPKDRFSAERLKGVDSTLKIQPAELGDSAVYLCASSLGGTSAQYFGPGTRLTVL.

This clone was seen at least ten times. The read ends 3 residues early relative to the CDR3; the germline J gene fills the gap. The rearrangement uses TRBV7-9 and TRBJ1-2, with D possibly TRBD1 on 5 matching bases. Trimming left V 3 bases short and J 3 bases short, with 8 bases between. CDR1 and CDR2 (germline): SEHNR, FQNEAQ (reference sequence). The CDR3 is 13 amino acids. Incomplete CDR3 DNA: TGTGCCAGCAGCTTCGGGGGAGACTATGGC. Residues: CASSFGGDYG. The complete CDR3 protein is CASSFGGDYGYTF.

By proportion, this clone is medium-sized. The read falls 3 residues short of the CDR3 end, and the missing part is taken from the germline J gene. The chain joins TRBV7-9 to TRBJ2-7; 7 bases are a match to TRBD2. The CDR3 spans 13 residues. V shed 10 bases, J shed 3 bases, and the junction held 9 bases outside the gene matches. Germline-derived CDR1 and CDR2 are SEHNR and FQNEAQ (reference sequence). The CDR3 reads CAIPLRESYEQYF. CDR3 DNA, as far as it was read: TGTGCCATCCCCCTGCGGGAGAGCTACGAG.

Regarding this clone: Coverage ceases 3 residues before the CDR3 finishes, and the germline J gene fills in the end. The chain links TRBV30 to TRBJ2-3; D may be TRBD1 (5 bases). The CDR3 runs to 14 residues. From germline, CDR1 is GTSNPN and CDR2 SVGIG (reference sequence). The sequenced part of the CDR3 DNA is TGTGCCTGGAGTGATCAGGGTCAGGGTCAGCCG. This codes for CAWSDQGQGQP. The complete CDR3 protein is CAWSDQGQGQPQYF. Full variable domain (missing parts from reference TRBV30 and TRBJ2-3): SQTIHQWPATLVQPVGSPLSLECTVEGTSNPNLYWYRQAAGRGLQLLFYSVGIGQISSEVPQNLSASRPQDRQFILSSKKLLLSDSGFYLCAWSDQGQGQPQYFGPGTRLTVL.

Regarding this clone: The germline gene is not matched at one end of the junction; a read error may be the cause. The read ends 3 residues before the CDR3 terminus; that terminus is restored from the germline J gene. V is TRBV7-2 and J is TRBJ2-1; TRBD1 agrees at 10 bases. CDR3 size: 15 residues. Germline CDR1 is SGHTA and CDR2 is FQGNSA. Partial CDR3 DNA: TGTGGCAGCCGCTGGGGGACAGGGGACTACAATGAG. Translation gives CGSRWGTGDYNE. From start to end, the CDR3 is CGSRWGTGDYNEQFF.

This clone was seen ten or more times. From the germline J gene comes the end of the CDR3, since the read stops 3 residues before it. The chain combines TRBV7-2 with TRBJ2-7, with TRBD2 identical over 9 bases. From germline, CDR1 is SGHTA and CDR2 FQGNSA. CDR3 size: 15 residues. V shed 5 bases, J shed 6 bases, and the junction held 11 bases outside the gene matches. The DNA read from the CDR3 is TGTGCCAGCAGCCTCAATAGCGGGAGTTACCCCGAG. This encodes CASSLNSGSYPE. The whole CDR3 protein reads CASSLNSGSYPEQYF.

On this clone: The read ends 3 residues shy of where the CDR3 ends; the end is completed using the germline J gene. The V call is TRBV11-2, the J call TRBJ1-1; D is undetermined. The germline V gene encodes CDR1 SGHAT and CDR2 FQNNGV. The CDR3 is made up of 13 amino acids. The germline V and J ends were trimmed by 5 bases and 0 bases, with 7 bases remaining between them. CDR3 bases read: TGTGCCAGCAGCATACAGATGAACACTGAA. Translation: CASSIQMNTE. In full, the CDR3 is CASSIQMNTEAFF.

Ten or more counts support this clone. The observed sequence ends 3 residues before the CDR3 terminus, with the missing tail filled in from the germline J gene. The chain uses TRBV30 and TRBJ1-4; 9 bases are shared with TRBD1. This CDR3 is 14 amino acids long. V trimming: 5 bases; J trimming: 8 bases; junction bases outside the gene matches: 9. CDR1 is GTSNPN and CDR2 is SVGIG in the germline V gene (reference sequence). The part of the CDR3 DNA that was read is TGTGCCTGGCGTCGGACAGGGGAGGAAGAAAAA. As protein: CAWRRTGEEEK. The full CDR3 sequence reads CAWRRTGEEEKLFF.

This clone was detected only a few times. The observed sequence ends 3 residues before the CDR3 terminus, with the missing tail filled in from the germline J gene. The chain recombines TRBV7-9 with TRBJ1-2; the D is unclear. The length of the CDR3 is 12 residues. Germline V gene sequence: CDR1 SEHNR, CDR2 FQNEAQ (reference sequence). This chain's CDR3 is CASNIQDNDYTF. The part of the CDR3 DNA that was read is TGTGCCAGCAATATACAAGACAATGAC.

Worth noting for this clone: The sequence runs out 3 residues before the end of the CDR3; the remainder is reconstructed from the germline J gene. This chain joins TRBV20-1 and TRBJ2-1, with 9 bases matching TRBD2. CDR1 and CDR2 (germline): DFQATT, SNEGSKA (reference sequence). The V and J ends lost 6 bases and 3 bases, in that order; junction bases with no gene match: 3. CDR3 length: 13 amino acids. Partial CDR3 DNA: TGCAGTGCCTTTAGCGGGAGCTACAATGAG. This encodes CSAFSGSYNE. The whole CDR3 region reads CSAFSGSYNEQFF.

This clone was recorded at least ten times. Read sequence stops 3 residues before the CDR3 end, and the germline J gene provides the missing end. The genes are TRBV30 and TRBJ2-1; D is perhaps TRBD2 (5 bases). This CDR3 is built from 13 residues. Trimming took 7 bases from V and 7 from J, leaving 17 bases between them. Germline CDR1 and CDR2: GTSNPN and SVGIG (reference sequence). CDR3 DNA, as far as it was read: TGTGCCTCCTCCCGGCGGGCACCGAATGAG. Its protein product is CASSRRAPNE. The complete CDR3 sequence is CASSRRAPNEQFF. Full variable domain (missing parts from reference TRBV30 and TRBJ2-1): SQTIHQWPATLVQPVGSPLSLECTVEGTSNPNLYWYRQAAGRGLQLLFYSVGIGQISSEVPQNLSASRPQDRQFILSSKKLLLSDSGFYLCASSRRAPNEQFFGPGTRLTVL.

The table lists this clone with many counts. The read is 3 residues too short to cover the CDR3 end, so that end is filled in from the germline J gene. The chain uses TRBV6-1 and TRBJ2-5; D is perhaps TRBD1 (5 bases). The CDR3 totals 14 residues. The germline V gene has CDR1 MNHNS and CDR2 SASEGT. Trimming left V 4 bases short and J 4 bases short, with 13 bases between. CDR3 DNA (partial): TGTGCCAGCAGTGGAGCCCAAGGGGTAGAGACC. Protein: CASSGAQGVET. The entire CDR3 protein reads CASSGAQGVETQYF.

The sequenced CDR3 bases are TGTGCCACCGATAGCGGGAGGGATTTCAATGAC. Translation gives CATDSGRDFND. The complete CDR3 reads CATDSGRDFNDYTF. J is TRBJ1-2 and V is TRBV19; D is uncertain. The read comes to an end 3 residues before the CDR3 does, leaving the germline J gene to fill in the end. The CDR3 contains 14 residues. Per germline, CDR1 LNHDA and CDR2 SQIVND (reference sequence).

In its sample, this clone was seen many times. The DNA ends 3 residues before the CDR3 does, and the rest of the CDR3 is filled in from the germline J gene. This chain uses TRBV30 with TRBJ1-4; 8 bases are shared with TRBD1. Germline lookup yields CDR1 GTSNPN and CDR2 SVGIG (reference sequence). CDR3 size: 13 residues. Partial CDR3 DNA: TGTGCCTGTAAAGGACAGGGTAGTTCACCA. It is translated as CACKGQGSSP. From start to end, the CDR3 is CACKGQGSSPLFF.

On this clone itself: The read ends 3 residues early relative to the CDR3; the germline J gene fills the gap. The chain is built from TRBV6-1 and TRBJ1-4; D gene ambiguous. Germline lookup yields CDR1 MNHNS and CDR2 SASEGT. The CDR3 has 15 amino acids. CDR3 bases read: TGTGCCAGCAGTGAGCGGAGCTCCTATAATTCACCA. Protein: CASSERSSYNSP. The full CDR3 sequence reads CASSERSSYNSPLFF.

This clone was counted ten times or more. The observed sequence ends 3 residues before the CDR3 terminus, with the missing tail filled in from the germline J gene. The chain has TRBV7-3 and TRBJ1-1; a weak D match, TRBD1 (5 bases). Germline CDR1 and CDR2: SGHTA and FQGTGA. Trimming shortened V by 7 bases and J by 3 bases, and 15 bases separated the two germline ends. The CDR3 has 14 amino acids. CDR3 DNA (partial): TGTGCCAGCACCCGTGAGCCGGGGGACACTGAA. This codes for CASTREPGDTE. The entire CDR3 is CASTREPGDTEAFF.

This clone was detected a few times. The read ends 3 residues before the CDR3 terminus; that terminus is restored from the germline J gene. This chain connects TRBV5-1 to TRBJ1-2; 12 bases align to TRBD1. The CDR3 covers 18 residues. The germline V gene encodes CDR1 SGHRS and CDR2 YFSETQ. The CDR3 bases that were read are TGCGCCAGCAGCCCAACCGGGACAGGGGGCGCGAGGGCGAGAGGC. Its translation is CASSPTGTGGARARG. The entire CDR3 reads CASSPTGTGGARARGYTF.

This clone was seen more than once but under ten times. A much bigger clone sits one base away, suggesting this may be a read error. With the read ending 3 residues before the CDR3 end, the germline J gene is used to fill in that end. The chain recombines TRBV23-1 with TRBJ2-3; 8 bases align to TRBD1. TRBV23-1 counts as an open reading frame of uncertain function. The CDR3 contains 16 residues. Here the CDR3 reads CASLLDRGHSNQPQYF. CDR3 DNA, as far as it was read: TGCGCCAGCTTACTCGACAGGGGACATAGCAATCAGCCG.

This clone was picked up many times. The CDR3 end falls 3 residues outside the read, so it is completed with the germline J gene. The gene calls are TRBV19 and TRBJ2-1, with 9 nucleotides matching TRBD2. The CDR3 sequence is 15 residues long. CDR1 is LNHDA, CDR2 SQIVND, per germline (reference sequence). With V trimmed by 7 bases and J by 2 bases, 6 bases remained unmatched. CDR3 sequence: CASNVAGETYNEQFF. CDR3 DNA (partial): TGTGCCAGTAACGTAGCGGGAGAAACCTACAATGAG.

The sample holds many counts of this clone. Coverage ceases 3 residues before the CDR3 finishes, and the germline J gene fills in the end. The chain carries TRBV7-2 and TRBJ2-5, with 8 nucleotides matching TRBD2. CDR3 size: 15 residues. In germline, CDR1 is SGHTA, CDR2 FQGNSA. V was clipped by 5 bases and J by 6 bases; unmatched bases: 11. CDR3 sequence: CASSVASGSGQTQYF. Partial CDR3 DNA: TGTGCCAGCAGCGTGGCGAGCGGGAGTGGTCAGACC.